This entry features one T cell receptor (beta chain) sequence. The data were obtained in a study of memory CD4+ T cells and cytomegalovirus serostatus. The germline V and J ends were trimmed by 2 bases and 1 base, with 13 bases remaining between them. Germline V gene lookup returns CDR1 SGHVS and CDR2 FNYEAQ. The CDR3 totals 16 residues. Profiling relied on immunoSEQ multiplex PCR, and the TCRdb table lists in-frame clones only, not all of them. The sample includes about 25,000 clones, 70% to 85% seen only once; the top ten take less than 1.2%. The sort gate was single viable CD3+CD4+CD8-CD45RO+ cells for memory CD4+ T cells. After thawing, CD4+ T cells were positively selected.

The TCR was taken from an adult in good health and CMV-seronegative. The sequenced sample consisted of memory CD4+ T cells from blood. This rearrangement joins TRBV7-6 to TRBJ2-3; D perhaps matches TRBD1 (5 bases). CDR3: CASSLNQGGRTDTQYF. The CDR3 DNA follows: TGTGCCAGCAGCTTAAACCAGGGTGGCCGCACAGATACGCAGTATTTT.